Described below is a single T cell receptor (beta chain) sequence and its context. Its specificity is not known. The study ran its PCR with 60 Vbeta and 13 Jbeta primers. Sequenced by immunoSEQ multiplex PCR; TCRdb stores in-frame clones only, minus some. The sample's table shows 50,000 or so clones. This sample stems from a study of cytomegalovirus exposure and HLA in healthy donors. Regarding the study as a whole: Earlier analysis found most TCR beta V segments productive about 90% or about 30% of the time.

The TCR originated in a woman aged 60 to 75 in good health and CMV-seropositive. Sequenced input: PBMCs.

This CDR3 is CASSHGQGIYEQYF. CDR3 in DNA: TGCGCCAGCAGCCACGGACAGGGGATCTACGAGCAGTACTTC. The chain employs TRBV4-1 and TRBJ2-7; TRBD1 matches 9 bases. V lost 3 bases, J lost 3 bases, and 3 bases stayed unmatched. The CDR3 sequence is 14 residues long. CDR1 is MGHRA, CDR2 YSYEKL, per germline.